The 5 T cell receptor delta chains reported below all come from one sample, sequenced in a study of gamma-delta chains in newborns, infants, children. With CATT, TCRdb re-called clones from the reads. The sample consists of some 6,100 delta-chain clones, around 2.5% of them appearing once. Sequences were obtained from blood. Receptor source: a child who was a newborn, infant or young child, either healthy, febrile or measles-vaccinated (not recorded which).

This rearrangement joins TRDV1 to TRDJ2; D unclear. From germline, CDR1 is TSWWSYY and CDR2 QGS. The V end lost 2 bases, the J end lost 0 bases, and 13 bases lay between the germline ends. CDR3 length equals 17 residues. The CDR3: CALGEWRSYALTAQLFF. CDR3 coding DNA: TGTGCTCTTGGGGAATGGAGGTCTTACGCTTTGACAGCACAACTCTTCTTT.

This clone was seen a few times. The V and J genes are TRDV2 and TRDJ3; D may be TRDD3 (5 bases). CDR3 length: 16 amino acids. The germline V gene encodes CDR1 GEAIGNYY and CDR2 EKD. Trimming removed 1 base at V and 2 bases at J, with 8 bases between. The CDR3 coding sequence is TGTGCCTGTGACACGTGGGGAGCCTGGGACACCCGACAGATGTTTTTC. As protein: CACDTWGAWDTRQMFF.

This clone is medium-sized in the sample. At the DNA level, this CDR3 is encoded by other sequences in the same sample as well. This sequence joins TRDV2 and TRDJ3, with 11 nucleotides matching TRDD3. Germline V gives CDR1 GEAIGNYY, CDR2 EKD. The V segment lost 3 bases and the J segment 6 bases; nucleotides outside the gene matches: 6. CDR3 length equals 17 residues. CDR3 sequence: CACDPLGDTEDTRQMFF. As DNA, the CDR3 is TGTGCCTGTGACCCGCTGGGGGATACAGAGGACACCCGACAGATGTTTTTC.

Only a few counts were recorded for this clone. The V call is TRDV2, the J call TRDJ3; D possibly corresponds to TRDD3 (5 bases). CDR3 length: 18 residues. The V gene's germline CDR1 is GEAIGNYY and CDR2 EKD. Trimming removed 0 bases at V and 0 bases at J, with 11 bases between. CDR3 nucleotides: TGTGCCTGTGACACCGTGGGGACCCTCTCCTGGGACACCCGACAGATGTTTTTC. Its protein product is CACDTVGTLSWDTRQMFF.

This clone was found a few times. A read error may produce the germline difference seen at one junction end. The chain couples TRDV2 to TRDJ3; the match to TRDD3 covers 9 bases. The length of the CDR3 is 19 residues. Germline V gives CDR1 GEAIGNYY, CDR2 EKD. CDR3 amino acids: CACDTVVGDKGWDTRQTFF. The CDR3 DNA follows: TGTGCCTGTGACACCGTGGTGGGGGATAAAGGCTGGGACACCCGACAGACGTTTTTC.